This is a list of T cell receptor beta chains from one sample in a study of shared clonotypes between healthy human individuals. Assay used: immunoSEQ multiplex PCR; TCRdb lists only in-frame clones, some missing. The sample has some 2,100,000 clones, more than 90% seen once; the top ten hold less than 0.15%. Sequenced: naive CD4+ T cells sorted from blood. The source is a man aged 18 to 29 in good health. CDR3s include the opening cysteine and the closing phenylalanine or tryptophan. The D gene is left open where the match is weak. Clone sizes are given selectively: once, few, many, or a class where the clone is expanded.

>TRBJ1-4|TRBV4-1|TRBD1|NA
CASSQFGQGIGNEKLFF
TGCGCCAGCAGCCAATTCGGACAGGGGATTGGTAATGAAAAACTGTTTTTT
>TRBJ2-3|TRBV10-2|TRBD2|NA
CASRSGLAGGSTQYF
TGCGCCAGCAGGAGCGGGCTAGCGGGAGGGTCTACGCAGTATTTT
>TRBJ2-7|TRBV4-1|TRBD2|once
CASSQDLAGAPYEQYF
TGCGCCAGCAGCCAAGATCTGGCGGGAGCCCCCTACGAGCAGTACTTC
>TRBJ1-1|TRBV7-3|TRBD1|NA
CASSLDRDTEAFF
TGTGCCAGCAGCTTGGACAGGGACACTGAAGCTTTCTTT
>TRBJ1-6|TRBV10-3|TRBD1|NA
CATTPRQGDSPLHF
TGTGCCACCACGCCGAGACAGGGGGATTCACCCCTCCACTTT
>TRBJ2-7|TRBV2|TRBD2|NA
CASMREAGAYEQYF
TGTGCCAGCATGAGGGAGGCGGGGGCCTACGAGCAGTACTTC
>TRBJ1-5|TRBV5-1|TRBD1|NA
CASRLTGANNQPQHF
TGCGCCAGCAGGCTAACAGGGGCGAACAATCAGCCCCAGCATTTT
>TRBJ2-1|TRBV7-9|NA|once
CASPPRERVNEQFF
TGTGCCAGCCCGCCGCGTGAGAGGGTGAATGAGCAGTTCTTC
>TRBJ2-3|TRBV11-2|TRBD1|NA
CASSRYRGSTDTQYF
TGTGCCAGCAGCCGCTACAGGGGTAGCACAGATACGCAGTATTTT
>TRBJ2-6|TRBV9|NA|once
CASSPNPSTSGANVLTF
TGTGCCAGCAGCCCTAATCCGAGTACCTCTGGGGCCAACGTCCTGACTTTC
>TRBJ2-7|TRBV11-2|NA|NA
CASSFGSGAPSYEQYF
NA
>TRBJ1-2|TRBV7-8|NA|once
CASSLEGYGYTF
TGTGCCAGCAGCTTAGAAGGTTACGGCTACACCTTC
>TRBJ2-7|TRBV4-3|TRBD1|NA
CASSQEVGTASYEQYF
TGCGCCAGCAGCCAAGAGGTCGGGACAGCCTCCTACGAGCAGTACTTC
>TRBJ2-6|TRBV2|TRBD1|NA
CASRGTGGKTGANVLTF
TGTGCCAGCAGGGGTACAGGGGGCAAAACTGGGGCCAACGTCCTGACTTTC
>TRBJ1-5|TRBV18|NA|few
CASSRSGNNQPQHF
TGTGCCAGCTCACGATCAGGGAACAATCAGCCCCAGCATTTT
>TRBJ2-6|TRBV6-5|NA|NA
CASRYRENNVLTF
TGTGCCAGCAGGTACCGGGAGAACAACGTCCTGACTTTC
>TRBJ2-1|TRBV2|TRBD2|NA
CASTYLGAGVDNEQFF
TGTGCCAGCACCTATCTAGGGGCGGGGGTCGACAATGAGCAGTTCTTC
>TRBJ2-2|TRBV15|NA|NA
CATSGVLLNTGELFF
TGTGCCACCAGCGGGGTGTTACTAAACACCGGGGAGCTGTTTTTT
>TRBJ2-3|TRBV4-2|NA|NA
CASSQVGVADTQYF
TGTGCCAGCAGCCAAGTTGGAGTGGCAGATACGCAGTATTTT
>TRBJ2-7|TRBV30|TRBD2|NA
CAWSVRPGLAGGEQYF
TGTGCCTGGAGTGTCCGTCCGGGACTAGCGGGAGGCGAGCAGTACTTC
>TRBJ1-6|TRBV18|NA|few
CASSPVGENSPLHF
TGTGCCAGCTCACCAGTCGGAGAGAATTCACCCCTCCACTTT
>TRBJ2-1|TRBV28|TRBD1|once
CASSFRQGAGEQFF
TGTGCCAGCAGTTTTCGGCAGGGGGCAGGGGAGCAGTTCTTC
>TRBJ1-4|TRBV7-8|NA|NA
CASSRSGIPTNEKLFF
TGTGCCAGCAGCCGATCTGGGATTCCAACTAATGAAAAACTGTTTTTT
>TRBJ2-7|TRBV5-6|TRBD1|NA
CASSFPFDRGDEQYF
TGTGCCAGCAGCTTCCCCTTCGACAGGGGCGACGAGCAGTACTTC
>TRBJ2-1|TRBV4-1|TRBD2|once
CASSHRTSGGNEQFF
TGCGCCAGCAGCCATAGGACTAGCGGGGGGAATGAGCAGTTCTTC
>TRBJ2-7|TRBV10-3|NA|NA
CAISESLPTGGSGEQYF
TGTGCCATCAGTGAGTCCCTCCCGACGGGCGGTTCGGGCGAGCAGTACTTC
>TRBJ2-2|TRBV6-5|TRBD1|NA
CASGGQAANTGELFF
TGTGCCAGCGGAGGACAGGCCGCGAACACCGGGGAGCTGTTTTTT
>TRBJ2-3|TRBV2|TRBD1|NA
CASRTGVTQYF
TGTGCCAGTAGGACAGGGGTTACGCAGTATTTT
>TRBJ2-7|TRBV30|NA|NA
CAWSTILISGPEGHYEQYF
TGTGCCTGGAGTACAATACTCATTTCCGGGCCCGAAGGACACTACGAGCAGTACTTC
>TRBJ2-2|TRBV7-7|NA|NA
CASRLGEGTGELFF
TGTGCTAGCAGATTAGGCGAGGGCACCGGGGAGCTGTTTTTT
>TRBJ2-7|TRBV6-5|TRBD1|once
CASSYSRQGAYEQYF
TGTGCCAGCAGTTACTCGAGGCAGGGGGCGTACGAGCAGTACTTC
>TRBJ2-7|TRBV10-1|TRBD1|NA
CASSVGTGAYEQYF
TGCGCCAGCAGTGTAGGGACAGGGGCCTACGAGCAGTACTTC
>TRBJ1-5|TRBV6-1|NA|NA
CASSERDPHLSRTSEGNQPQHF
TGTGCCAGCAGTGAAAGGGACCCACACTTATCTCGGACTTCAGAGGGCAATCAGCCCCAGCATTTT
>TRBJ2-7|TRBV5-1|TRBD2|NA
CASSLLAGSTYEQYF
TGCGCCAGCAGCTTGCTAGCGGGATCGACCTACGAGCAGTACTTC
>TRBJ1-6|TRBV19|NA|NA
CASSSTGGNSPLHF
TGTGCCAGTAGTTCTACGGGCGGGAATTCACCCCTCCACTTT
>TRBJ2-7|TRBV5-1|NA|NA
CASSLGQFYEQYF
TGCGCCAGCAGCTTGGGGCAGTTCTACGAGCAGTACTTC
>TRBJ1-1|TRBV4-1|NA|NA
CASSHNILTGPFEAFF
TGCGCCAGCAGCCATAATATTCTAACAGGGCCGTTTGAAGCTTTCTTT
>TRBJ2-7|TRBV2|NA|NA
CASSEGVISYEQYF
TGTGCCAGCAGTGAAGGAGTCATCTCCTACGAGCAGTACTTC
>TRBJ2-1|TRBV11-2|NA|NA
CASSLEGGSSYNEQFF
TGTGCCAGCAGCTTAGAAGGTGGAAGCTCCTACAATGAGCAGTTCTTC
>TRBJ2-7|TRBV19|TRBD1|NA
CASTPGQGPYEQYF
TGTGCCAGTACCCCGGGACAGGGCCCCTACGAGCAGTACTTC
>TRBJ2-5|TRBV9|NA|NA
CASSVGDSSYQETQYF
TGTGCCAGCAGCGTAGGGGATAGCAGCTACCAAGAGACCCAGTACTTC
>TRBJ2-2|TRBV11-2|NA|NA
CASSRAGKANTGELFF
TGTGCCAGCAGCCGCGCTGGTAAAGCGAACACCGGGGAGCTGTTTTTT
>TRBJ2-7|TRBV19|TRBD2|NA
CASSTGTSGRYEQYF
TGTGCCAGTAGTACAGGGACTAGCGGTAGGTACGAGCAGTACTTC
>TRBJ1-1|TRBV28|NA|NA
CASSLRALNTEAFF
TGTGCCAGCAGTTTACGGGCCTTGAACACTGAAGCTTTCTTT
>TRBJ1-3|TRBV6-6|TRBD1|NA
CASGGQGGGNTIYF
TGTGCCAGCGGGGGACAGGGAGGTGGAAACACCATATATTTT
>TRBJ2-5|TRBV5-1|TRBD2|NA
CASRPSGGAETQYF
TGCGCCAGCAGACCCAGCGGGGGGGCTGAGACCCAGTACTTC
>TRBJ1-5|TRBV5-8|NA|once
CASSLGGQGYQPQHF
TGTGCCAGCAGCTTGGGAGGGCAGGGCTATCAGCCCCAGCATTTT
>TRBJ1-5|TRBV4-1|NA|NA
CASSQAGNQPQHF
TGCGCCAGCAGCCAAGCGGGCAATCAGCCCCAGCATTTT